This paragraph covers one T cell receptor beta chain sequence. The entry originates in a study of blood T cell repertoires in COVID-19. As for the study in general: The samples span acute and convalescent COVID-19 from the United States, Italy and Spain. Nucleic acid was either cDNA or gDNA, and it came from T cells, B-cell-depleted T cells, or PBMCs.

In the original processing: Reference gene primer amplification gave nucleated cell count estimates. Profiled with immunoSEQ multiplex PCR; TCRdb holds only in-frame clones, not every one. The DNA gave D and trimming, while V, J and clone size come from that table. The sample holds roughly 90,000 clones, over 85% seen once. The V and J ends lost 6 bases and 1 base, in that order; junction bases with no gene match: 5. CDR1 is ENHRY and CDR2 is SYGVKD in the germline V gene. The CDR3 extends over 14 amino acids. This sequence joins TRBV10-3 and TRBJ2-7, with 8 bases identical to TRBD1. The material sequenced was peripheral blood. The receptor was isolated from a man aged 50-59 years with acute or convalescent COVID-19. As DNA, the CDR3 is TGTGCCATCAGAATGACAGGGGATTCCTACGAGCAGTACTTC. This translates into CAIRMTGDSYEQYF.